Described below is a single T cell receptor beta chain sequence and its context. Its specificity is unknown. TCRdb itself ran the 5' RACE reads through MiXCR, one entry per CDR3 protein. The sample includes 560,000 or so distinct CDR3 sequences, 17% of them seen just once. These data come from a study of T-cell memory formation after mild COVID-19. Study information: Clustering of TCRs was largely donor specific. Overall study findings and caveats: CM and EM subsets held most contracting CD4+ clones; EMRA held CD8+ ones. Day 15 to 85 contracting clones showed balanced CD4/CD8; day 15 to 37 expanders favored CD4+.

This CDR3 is 15 amino acids long. V shed 4 bases and J 5 bases; nucleotides not matched to a gene: 5. Germline values: CDR1 LGHDT, CDR2 YNNKEL (reference sequence). Sequencing input: PBMCs or a T cell subset sorted from them (not recorded which). V is TRBV3-1 and J is TRBJ2-2; the match to TRBD1 covers 9 bases. This receptor was identified in an adult woman who had mild COVID-19 (a few samples of this study predate the infection). Cell type and time point are not known. The CDR3 nucleotides read TGTGCCAGCAGCCCGGGACAGGGTCAAACCGGGGAGCTGTTTTTT. Amino acid sequence: CASSPGQGQTGELFF.